The sample holds a few counts of the clone carrying this TCR beta chain. Its antigen remains unknown. This sample is part of a study of naive and memory T cell subsets. General study findings and limits: Expression changes during T cell differentiation may affect RNA-based TCR counts. Clonotypes are single alpha or beta chains, not paired receptors.

The CDR3 totals 14 residues. From germline, CDR1 is LGHNT and CDR2 FRNRAP. V dropped 5 bases and J dropped 4 bases, with 12 bases sitting between them. Two oligonucleotides, mixed equimolar, formed the beta constant-region primer covering TRBC1 and TRBC2. Nested alpha and beta constant-region primers with the SP2 primer drove four PCR rounds on ligated cDNA. One entry per CDR3 protein results from TCRdb running MiXCR on the UMI-ligation and nested PCR reads. This sample carries 95,000 to 150,000 distinct CDR3 sequences, 35% to 40% of them seen once, and the ten largest clones take approximately 0.9%.

The source of this sequence is a human donor in good health. Sequencing was performed on central memory CD4+ T cells from blood. The chain links TRBV12-5 to TRBJ1-5; D uncertain. CDR3 bases: TGTGCTAGTGGTCCCGACGGATTTAATCAGCCCCAGCATTTT. The encoded protein is CASGPDGFNQPQHF.